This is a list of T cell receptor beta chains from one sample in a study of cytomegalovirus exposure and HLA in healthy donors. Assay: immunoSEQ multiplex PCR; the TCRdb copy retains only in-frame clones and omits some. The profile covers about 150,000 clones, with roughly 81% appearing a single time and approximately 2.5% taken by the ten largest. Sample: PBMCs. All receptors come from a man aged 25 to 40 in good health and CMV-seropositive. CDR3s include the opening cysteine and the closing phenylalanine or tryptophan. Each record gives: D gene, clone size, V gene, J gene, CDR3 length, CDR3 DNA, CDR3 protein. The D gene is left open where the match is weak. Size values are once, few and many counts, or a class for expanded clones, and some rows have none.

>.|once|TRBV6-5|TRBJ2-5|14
TGTGCCAGCAGCGCAAACCGGGGACAAGAGACCCAGTACTTC
CASSANRGQETQYF
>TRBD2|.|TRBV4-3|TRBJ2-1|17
TGCGCCAGCAGCCAAGATAATGTGGTAGCGGGGAACAATGAGCAGTTCTTC
CASSQDNVVAGNNEQFF
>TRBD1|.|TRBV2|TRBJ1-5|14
TGTGCCAGCAGTGAAAGTCAGGGGGATCAGCCCCAGCATTTT
CASSESQGDQPQHF
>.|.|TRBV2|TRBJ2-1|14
TGTGCCAGCAGTGCCCTAGACAGCTACAATGAGCAGTTCTTC
CASSALDSYNEQFF
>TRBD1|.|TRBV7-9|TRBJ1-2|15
TGTTCCAGCAGCAGTGCTCGGACAGGGTCCCCTGGCTACACCTTC
CSSSSARTGSPGYTF
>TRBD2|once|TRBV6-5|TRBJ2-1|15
TGTGCCAGCAGTTACGCCCTAGCGGGAGGGGGTGAGCAGTTCTTC
CASSYALAGGGEQFF
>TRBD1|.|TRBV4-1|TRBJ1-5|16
TGCGCCAGCAGCCAAGAAAAGGGACAGCTAGATCAGCCCCAGCATTTT
CASSQEKGQLDQPQHF
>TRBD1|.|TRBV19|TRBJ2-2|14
TGTGCCAGTAAGGGACAGACTTACACCGGGGAGCTGTTTTTT
CASKGQTYTGELFF
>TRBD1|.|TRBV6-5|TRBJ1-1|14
TGTGCCAGCAGTACCGGGACAGGGATACCTGAAGCTTTCTTT
CASSTGTGIPEAFF
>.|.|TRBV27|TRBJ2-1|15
TGTGCCAGCAGTTTAGAGGCGAGCTCCTACAATGAGCAGTTCTTC
CASSLEASSYNEQFF